Detailed here is one T cell receptor (beta chain). These data belong to a study of TIL therapy for anti-PD-1-resistant metastatic lung cancer. As to time point: pre-treatment sample, taken before nivolumab and TIL therapy. Tumor tissue came from excised metastases, mostly pleural nodules or supraclavicular lymph nodes. This was the immunoSEQ v3 assay. TCRdb's table, derived via immunoSEQ multiplex PCR, lists solely in-frame clones and lacks some. This sample has about 6,100 clones; roughly 70% occur once, and the top ten carry around 5.7%. The germline V gene encodes CDR1 SGHTA and CDR2 FQGNSA. This CDR3 has 14 residues. V was trimmed by 0 bases and J by 4 bases, leaving 9 bases between them.

The gene calls are TRBV7-2 and TRBJ1-1; weak D call: TRBD1 (5 bases). The TCR sequence derives from a person between 30 and 79 years old with non-small cell lung cancer. The input for sequencing was tumor tissue, taken at baseline. The CDR3 loop is CASSLAREGTEAFF. The CDR3 nucleotides read TGTGCCAGCAGCTTAGCCAGGGAGGGCACTGAAGCTTTCTTT.